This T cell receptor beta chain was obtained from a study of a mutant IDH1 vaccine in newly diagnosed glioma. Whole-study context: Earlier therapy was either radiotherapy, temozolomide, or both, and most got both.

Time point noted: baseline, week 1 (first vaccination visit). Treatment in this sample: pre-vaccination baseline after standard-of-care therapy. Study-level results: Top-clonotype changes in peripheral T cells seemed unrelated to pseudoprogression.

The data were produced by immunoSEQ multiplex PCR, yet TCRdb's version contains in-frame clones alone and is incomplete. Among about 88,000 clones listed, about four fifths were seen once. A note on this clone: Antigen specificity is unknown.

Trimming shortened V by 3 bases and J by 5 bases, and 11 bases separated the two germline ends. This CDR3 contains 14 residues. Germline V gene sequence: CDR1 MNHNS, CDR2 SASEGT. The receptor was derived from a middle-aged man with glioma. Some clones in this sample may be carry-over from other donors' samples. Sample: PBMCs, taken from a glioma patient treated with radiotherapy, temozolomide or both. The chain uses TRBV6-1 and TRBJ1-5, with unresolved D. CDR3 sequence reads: CASSDPGWDQPQHF. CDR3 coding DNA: TGTGCCAGCAGTGATCCGGGGTGGGATCAGCCCCAGCATTTT.